This is a list of T cell receptor beta chains from one sample in a study of radiotherapy plus CTLA-4 blockade in lung cancer. Repertoires were generated with immunoSEQ multiplex PCR, while TCRdb's copy carries only in-frame clones and drops some. The data hold 110,000 or so clones, with 78% observed a single time. This specimen was peripheral blood, taken from a patient treated with radiotherapy plus ipilimumab. Every receptor here comes from a human donor with non-small cell lung cancer who had a partial response to radiotherapy plus ipilimumab. CDR3s include the opening cysteine and the closing phenylalanine or tryptophan.

J gene	V gene	CDR3 protein
TRBJ1-1	TRBV4-1	CASRATPNTEAFF
TRBJ2-2	TRBV4-2	CASSQDRGRLNTGELFF
TRBJ1-1	TRBV5-4	CASSSGQFLNTEAFF
TRBJ1-3	TRBV6-1	CASSRQSSGNTIYF
TRBJ2-2	TRBV28	CASSRLGGYGELFF
TRBJ2-5	TRBV5-1	CASSSPLWGEPQETQYF
TRBJ2-3	TRBV15	CATSRGMIAGARTDTQYF
TRBJ1-2	TRBV6-1	CASSEAPDFYGYTF
TRBJ1-3	TRBV5-5	CASSLLQGGNTIYF
TRBJ2-5	TRBV29-1	CSVEIRVQETQYF
TRBJ2-7	TRBV5-8	CASTISYEQYF
TRBJ2-6	TRBV27	CASSPLQGRGHSGANVLTF
TRBJ2-2	TRBV7-9	CASSLGQGATGELFF
TRBJ1-1	TRBV28	CASRFPGDNTEAFF
TRBJ1-1	TRBV9	CASSGGQFVDTEAFF
TRBJ2-5	TRBV2	CASSEGTGQETQYF
TRBJ2-1	TRBV9	CASSVEAVSGRVGEQFF
TRBJ2-6	TRBV19	CASITGTGANVLTF
TRBJ1-5	TRBV2	CASRGRGQPQHF
TRBJ2-1	TRBV4-2	CASSQDRDTKFF
TRBJ1-1	TRBV28	CASSRYRIRGTEAFF
TRBJ1-5	TRBV28	CASSPTSGAQPQHF
TRBJ2-7	TRBV5-6	CASSLFGSSYEQYF
TRBJ1-1	TRBV5-1	CASSLSSTTGVASFRDTEAFF
TRBJ2-1	TRBV27	CASSSNRGPYNEQFF
TRBJ2-1	TRBV5-1	CANPSIPYNEQFF
TRBJ2-3	TRBV19	CASKGLGGLDADTQYF
TRBJ2-4	TRBV2	CASTGILAGGLNIQYF
TRBJ1-2	TRBV5-6	CASSHGTGSRGYTF
TRBJ2-3	TRBV18	CASSPPVSTTQYF
TRBJ1-2	TRBV6-5	CASSLDRTYGYTF
TRBJ2-1	TRBV19	CASAGTSSDEQFF
TRBJ2-1	TRBV30	CAWVGTSGRASEQFF
TRBJ1-1	TRBV7-9	CASSRTGAGTEAFF
TRBJ2-5	TRBV4-1	CASSHRYSAYQETQYF
TRBJ1-2	TRBV4-1	CASSQNRGSYGYTF
TRBJ2-7	TRBV5-4	CASSLTAGGPSDEQYF
TRBJ2-7	TRBV18	CATAGTGAYEQYF
TRBJ1-5	TRBV28	CASSLRDYQPQHF
TRBJ2-6	TRBV19	CASSSGSGANVLTF
TRBJ2-3	TRBV6-6	CASSYSDTPFTDTQYF
TRBJ2-1	TRBV28	CASSPWRTATSNEQFF
TRBJ1-1	TRBV5-1	CASSPGLEAFF
TRBJ2-2	TRBV7-3	CASSPPAGTTGELFF
TRBJ2-7	TRBV7-9	CASSLDRWYEQYF
TRBJ2-5	TRBV6-1	CASSEAQGHLGTQYF
TRBJ2-5	TRBV6-6	CASRRDRKETQYF
TRBJ2-1	TRBV10-3	CAIRGGASGIDEQFF
TRBJ1-5	TRBV10-3	CAISESEGAQPQHF
TRBJ2-3	TRBV2	CASKEREISDTQYF
TRBJ1-2	TRBV23-1	CAWRGRRYYGYTF
TRBJ2-5	TRBV4-1	CASSQVQGFEQYF
TRBJ2-1	TRBV10-3	CAIRAGGRTYNEQFF